This entry lists 21 T cell receptor beta chains sequenced from one sample in a study of T cell repertoires in cytomegalovirus infection. The antigens of these receptors remain unknown. Each CDR3 protein is one row after TCRdb ran MiXCR on the reads. The sample yields 800,000 to 950,000 distinct CDR3 sequences, around a third seen once. Specimen: cultured CD8+ T cells from PBMCs, collected from culture after CMV antigen stimulation. These receptors were taken from a human donor in good health (CMV status not recorded). Some clones in this sample may be carry-over from other donors' samples.

This clonotype was picked up a small number of times. The CDR3: CASSLRGGVHTGELFF. The CDR3 region has the DNA TGTGCCAGCAGCTTGCGAGGGGGGGTCCACACCGGGGAGCTGTTTTTT. The chain combines TRBV5-4 with TRBJ2-2, with D possibly being TRBD2 (7 bases). Trimming left V 1 base short and J 3 bases short, with 13 bases between. Germline loops: CDR1 SGHNT, CDR2 YYREEE (reference sequence). This CDR3 comprises 16 residues.

The V gene is TRBV5-3, the J gene TRBJ2-7, with 11 bases that match TRBD1. TRBV5-3 is sorted into the ORF group, with uncertain function. This CDR3 comprises 15 residues. V shed 8 bases and J 2 bases; nucleotides not matched to a gene: 9. CDR3 DNA: TGTGCCAGCAGCCCCCCGGACAGGGGGCCCTACGAGCAGTACTTC. It codes for CASSPPDRGPYEQYF.

CDR3 DNA sequence: TGTGCCAGCAGCCCTGTGGAAGATTCACCCCTCCACTTT. This encodes CASSPVEDSPLHF. The V call is TRBV6-5, the J call TRBJ1-6, with unresolved D. The V end was cut by 6 bases, the J end by 8 bases, with 11 bases between. The CDR3 has 13 amino acids. Germline V gene data show CDR1 as MNHEY and CDR2 as SVGAGI.

The chain recombines TRBV19 with TRBJ1-5; no definite D call. V shed 3 bases and J shed 3 bases, with 9 bases lying between them. CDR1 and CDR2 (germline): LNHDA, SQIVND (reference sequence). The CDR3 sequence is 14 residues long. As DNA, the CDR3 is TGTGCCAGTAGTATGCGAGGATACAATCAGCCCCAGCATTTT. It translates to CASSMRGYNQPQHF.

This rearrangement joins TRBV6-1 to TRBJ1-2, with D uncertain. The germline V gene has CDR1 MNHNS and CDR2 SASEGT. Between the trimmed V and J ends, which lost 10 bases and 4 bases, there was a span of 13 bases. CDR3 length equals 12 residues. CDR3 sequence reads: CATLQSSYGYTF. DNA of the CDR3: TGTGCCACCCTCCAATCAAGCTATGGCTACACCTTC.

This clonotype has more than one count but fewer than ten. The J gene is TRBJ2-7, the V gene TRBV15, with D hard to call. V lost 1 base and J 4 bases, leaving 5 bases between the germline ends. Germline CDR1 reads LNHNV; CDR2 reads YYDKDF (reference sequence). This CDR3 region has 12 residues. This chain's CDR3 is CATSRGGYEQYF. The CDR3 nucleotides are TGTGCCACCAGCAGAGGTGGGTACGAGCAGTACTTC.

The chain combines TRBV7-9 with TRBJ2-5; D is perhaps TRBD2 (5 bases). Trimming removed 5 bases at V and 3 bases at J, with 13 bases between. Germline V CDR1 and CDR2: SEHNR, FQNEAQ (reference sequence). This CDR3 region has 14 residues. The chain's CDR3 is CASSKDWGEETQYF. CDR3 in DNA: TGTGCCAGCAGCAAGGACTGGGGAGAAGAGACCCAGTACTTC. Drawing the rest from reference TRBV7-9 and TRBJ2-5, the complete variable domain is DTGVSQNPRHKITKRGQNVTFRCDPISEHNRLYWYRQTLGQGPEFLTYFQNEAQLEKSRLLSDRFSAERPKGSFSTLEIQRTEQGDSAMYLCASSKDWGEETQYFGPGTRLLVL.

The table lists this clonotype with a few counts. The chain is built from TRBV27 and TRBJ2-6; D is unclear. V was shortened by 1 base and J by 0 bases, with 4 bases between the two germline ends. In germline, CDR1 is MNHEY, CDR2 SMNVEV (reference sequence). This CDR3 comprises 15 residues. The CDR3 protein is CASSLYPSGANVLTF. The DNA of the CDR3 is TGTGCCAGCAGTTTATATCCCTCTGGGGCCAACGTCCTGACTTTC.

This chain connects TRBV5-1 to TRBJ1-2; D unresolved. The length of the CDR3 is 14 residues. Trimming cost V 4 bases and J 1 base, with 11 bases left between them. Germline V CDR1 and CDR2: SGHRS, YFSETQ. The CDR3 DNA is TGCGCCAGCAGCCAAGAGGTTCGTAACTATGGCTACACCTTC. Translated, it gives CASSQEVRNYGYTF.

This clonotype has ten or more counts. The rearrangement joins TRBV28 to TRBJ1-2, with D unresolved. V was trimmed by 7 bases and J by 4 bases, leaving 10 bases between them. The CDR3 runs 12 residues. Germline V gene data show CDR1 as MDHEN and CDR2 as SYDVKM. In DNA, the CDR3 is TGTGCCAGCATGGGGTTTACCTATGGCTACACCTTC. This encodes CASMGFTYGYTF.

This clonotype was detected a few times. The V gene is TRBV15, the J gene TRBJ2-7; D is unclear. V dropped 7 bases and J dropped 2 bases, with 12 bases sitting between them. Per germline, CDR1 LNHNV and CDR2 YYDKDF (reference sequence). The CDR3 is 13 residues long. CDR3 nucleotides: TGTGCCACCACCTTAACTATTACCTACGAGCAGTACTTC. Protein: CATTLTITYEQYF.

The chain employs TRBV2 and TRBJ2-5; TRBD1 might be the D (6 bases). Deletions cut 0 bases from V and 4 bases from J, with 12 bases between. The CDR3 totals 15 residues. The germline V gene encodes CDR1 SNHLY and CDR2 FYNNEI. CDR3 bases: TGTGCCAGCAGTGAAGCGCTTCGGACAGTAGAGACCCAGTACTTC. Its translation is CASSEALRTVETQYF.

This clonotype occurred a few times. V and J are TRBV6-6 and TRBJ1-1; 7 bases agree with TRBD1. V gave up 4 bases and J gave up 3 bases; unmatched junction bases: 8. The germline V gene has CDR1 MNHNY and CDR2 SVGAGI (reference sequence). This CDR3 has 15 amino acids. This CDR3 is CASSFPPGTDTEAFF. DNA for the CDR3: TGTGCCAGCAGTTTTCCACCCGGGACAGACACTGAAGCTTTCTTT.

This clonotype was detected many times. The V gene is TRBV12-3 or TRBV12-4, the J gene TRBJ2-7; no reliable D call. Deletions cut 3 bases from V and 6 bases from J, with 9 bases between. This CDR3 region has 12 residues. The CDR3 DNA reads TGTGCCAGCAGTTTGAGCCTGGGCGAGCAGTACTTC. The encoded protein is CASSLSLGEQYF.

The genes are TRBV28 and TRBJ2-1; a possible D gene is TRBD1 (6 bases). CDR1 MDHEN and CDR2 SYDVKM come from the germline V gene. This CDR3 comprises 14 residues. V was cut by 4 bases and J by 4 bases, with 11 bases left in between. Written as DNA, the CDR3 is TGTGCCAGCAGTTCCGGGACACAATACAATGAGCAGTTCTTC. It specifies CASSSGTQYNEQFF.

The chain has TRBV4-1 and TRBJ1-5; D might be TRBD1 (5 bases). Germline V gene lookup returns CDR1 MGHRA and CDR2 YSYEKL. Trimming removed 1 base from V and 15 bases from J, with 28 bases in between. CDR3 length equals 17 residues. The CDR3 DNA follows: TGCGCCAGCAGCCAAGTGTGGAGGGCGGGGGATATCACTCGTGGGCATTTT. This translates into CASSQVWRAGDITRGHF.

In its sample, this clonotype was seen a few times. V gene TRBV7-9 combines with J gene TRBJ1-1; D unclear. This CDR3 comprises 12 residues. Germline V gene lookup returns CDR1 SEHNR and CDR2 FQNEAQ (reference sequence). Trimming stripped 2 bases from V and 11 bases from J, with 12 bases between. CDR3 sequence (DNA): TGTGCCAGCAGCTTACCGAGGAGCGGGGCTTTCTTT. This codes for CASSLPRSGAFF.

The gene calls are TRBV7-3 and TRBJ2-3, with D perhaps TRBD2 (6 bases). The CDR3 has 20 residues. Trimming cost V 8 bases and J 1 base, with 31 bases left between them. Germline values: CDR1 SGHTA, CDR2 FQGTGA. This chain's CDR3 is CASGPTGTGLGSPGTDTQYF. Here the CDR3 DNA reads TGTGCCAGCGGACCGACCGGGACTGGCCTTGGGTCGCCCGGCACAGATACGCAGTATTTT. The variable domain in full, with the rest retrieved from reference TRBV7-3 and TRBJ2-3, is GAGVSQTPSNKVTEKGKYVELRCDPISGHTALYWYRQSLGQGPEFLIYFQGTGAADDSGLPNDRFFAVRPEGSVSTLKIQRTERGDSAVYLCASGPTGTGLGSPGTDTQYFGPGTRLTVL.

V gene TRBV4-3 combines with J gene TRBJ2-3; D is possibly TRBD1 or TRBD2 (5 bases each). V was shortened by 0 bases and J by 4 bases, with 20 bases between the two germline ends. Germline V gene sequence: CDR1 LGHNA, CDR2 YSLEER. This CDR3 is built from 18 residues. DNA of the CDR3: TGCGCCAGCAGCCAAGAAAGGGACGGCTCATGGGATTCAGATACGCAGTATTTT. Translation: CASSQERDGSWDSDTQYF.

A few counts support this clonotype. The rearrangement links TRBV15 to TRBJ2-3, with D possibly TRBD1 on 7 matching bases. V was clipped by 8 bases and J by 6 bases, with 12 bases between them. Germline CDR1 is LNHNV and CDR2 is YYDKDF (reference sequence). This CDR3 has 12 amino acids. CDR3 in amino acids: CATAAGGDTQYF. The CDR3 DNA sequence: TGTGCCACCGCGGCAGGGGGGGATACGCAGTATTTT.

With regard to this clonotype: Mismatch with germline at one junction end may stem from a read error. V and J are TRBV19 and TRBJ2-7; possibly TRBD1 or TRBD2 for D (6 bases each). CDR1 LNHDA and CDR2 SQIVND come from the germline V gene (reference sequence). CDR3 length: 12 amino acids. The CDR3 nucleotides read TGTGTCAGTAGCCCCGGGGGCGCCGAGCAGTACTTC. Its translation is CVSSPGGAEQYF.